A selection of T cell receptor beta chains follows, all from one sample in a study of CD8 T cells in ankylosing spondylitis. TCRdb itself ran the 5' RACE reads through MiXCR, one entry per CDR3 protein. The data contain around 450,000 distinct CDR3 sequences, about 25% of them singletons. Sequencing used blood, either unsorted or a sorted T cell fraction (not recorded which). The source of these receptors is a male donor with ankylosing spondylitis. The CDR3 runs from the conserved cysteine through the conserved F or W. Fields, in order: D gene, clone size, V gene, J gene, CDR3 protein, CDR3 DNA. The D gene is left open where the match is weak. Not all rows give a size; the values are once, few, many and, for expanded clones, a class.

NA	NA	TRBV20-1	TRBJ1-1	CSVSRRAGSTEAFF	TGCAGTGTTTCGAGGAGAGCGGGCAGCACTGAAGCTTTCTTT
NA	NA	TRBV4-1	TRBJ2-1	CASSQGGSSIYNEQFF	TGCGCCAGCAGCCAAGGGGGGTCTAGCATCTACAATGAGCAGTTCTTC
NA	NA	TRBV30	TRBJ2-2	CAWRGSGTGELFF	TGTGCCTGGAGAGGGTCCGGCACCGGGGAGCTGTTTTTT
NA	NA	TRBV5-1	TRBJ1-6	CASSLDPLGDHSPLHF	TGCGCCAGCAGCTTGGATCCGCTGGGCGATCACTCACCCCTCCACTTT
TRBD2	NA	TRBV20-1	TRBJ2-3	CSATSPLAGGRYTQYF	TGCAGTGCTACCTCTCCACTAGCGGGAGGGAGGTATACGCAGTATTTT
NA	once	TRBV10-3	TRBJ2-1	CAISESDSSSYNEQFF	TGTGCCATCAGTGAGTCCGACAGCAGCTCCTACAATGAGCAGTTCTTC
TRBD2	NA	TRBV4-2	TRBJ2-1	CASSQDPAGGLNNEQFF	TGTGCCAGCAGCCAAGATCCAGCGGGAGGGTTAAACAATGAGCAGTTCTTC
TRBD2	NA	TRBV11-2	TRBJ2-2	CASSLKLAGGPNTGELFF	TGTGCCAGCAGCTTAAAACTAGCGGGAGGGCCTAACACCGGGGAGCTGTTTTTT
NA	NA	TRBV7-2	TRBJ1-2	CASQSQTGNYGYTF	TGTGCCAGCCAAAGTCAAACAGGAAACTATGGCTACACCTTC
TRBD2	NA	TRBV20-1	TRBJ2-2	CSATSGPNTGELFF	TGCAGTGCAACTAGCGGCCCGAACACCGGGGAGCTGTTTTTT
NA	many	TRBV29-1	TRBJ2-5	CSGGAEQETQYF	TGCAGCGGAGGGGCAGAACAAGAGACCCAGTACTTC
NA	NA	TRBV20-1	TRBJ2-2	CSASSQRNTGELFF	TGCAGTGCTAGTTCACAGAGGAACACCGGGGAGCTGTTTTTT
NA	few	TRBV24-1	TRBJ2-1	CATSDLYGDRNEQFF	TGTGCCACCAGTGACCTCTATGGCGACAGGAATGAGCAGTTCTTC
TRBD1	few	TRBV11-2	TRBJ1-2	CASSPPGTGLPGGYTF	TGTGCCAGCAGCCCCCCCGGGACAGGGCTTCCGGGAGGCTACACCTTC
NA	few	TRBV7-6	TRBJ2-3	CASSSASGQADTQYF	TGTGCCAGCAGCTCCGCTAGCGGACAGGCCGATACGCAGTATTTT
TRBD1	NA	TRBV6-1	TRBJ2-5	CASRDRGLPQETQYF	TGTGCCAGCCGGGACAGGGGCCTCCCCCAAGAGACCCAGTACTTC
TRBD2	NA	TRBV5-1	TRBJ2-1	CASRSDGLAGLEQFF	TGCGCCAGCAGATCTGACGGACTAGCGGGACTAGAGCAGTTCTTC
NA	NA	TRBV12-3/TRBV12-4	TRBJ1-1	CASSFRLNTEAFF	TGTGCCAGCAGTTTTAGGTTGAACACTGAAGCTTTCTTT
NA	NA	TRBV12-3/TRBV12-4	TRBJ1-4	CASSFGYFRRSNEKLFF	TGTGCCAGCAGTTTCGGGTACTTCCGGAGATCTAATGAAAAACTGTTTTTT
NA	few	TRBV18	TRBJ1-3	CASSPYGGASGNTIYF	TGTGCCAGCTCACCATACGGGGGCGCTTCGGGAAACACCATATATTTT
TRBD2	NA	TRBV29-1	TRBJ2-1	CSVVLGTALASGRSGNEQFF	TGCAGCGTTGTCTTGGGGACAGCTCTTGCTAGCGGGAGATCTGGCAATGAGCAGTTCTTC
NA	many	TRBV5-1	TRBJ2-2	CASSPDTNTGELFF	TGCGCCAGCAGCCCGGACACGAACACCGGGGAGCTGTTTTTT
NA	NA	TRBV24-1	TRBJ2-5	CATSDLQTGQETQYF	TGTGCCACCAGTGATTTGCAAACAGGCCAAGAGACCCAGTACTTC
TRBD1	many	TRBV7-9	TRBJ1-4	CASNQQRDSEKLFF	TGTGCCAGCAACCAACAACGGGACAGTGAAAAACTGTTTTTT
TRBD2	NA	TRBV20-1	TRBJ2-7	CSARDITSGRAEQYF	TGCAGTGCTAGAGATATAACTAGCGGGAGGGCCGAGCAGTACTTC
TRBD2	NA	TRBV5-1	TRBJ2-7	CASSGGGGEFYEQYF	TGCGCCAGCTCAGGCGGGGGGGGCGAATTCTACGAGCAGTACTTC
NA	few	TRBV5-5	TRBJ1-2	CASSSVQGVGGYTF	TGTGCCAGCAGCTCCGTACAGGGAGTTGGTGGCTACACCTTC
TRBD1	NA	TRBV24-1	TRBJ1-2	CATSDRTGTPYGYTF	TGTGCCACCAGTGATAGGACAGGGACACCCTATGGCTACACCTTC
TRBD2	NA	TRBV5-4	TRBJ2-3	CASGPGLAGGPEDTQYF	TGTGCCAGCGGCCCCGGACTAGCGGGAGGCCCGGAAGATACGCAGTATTTT
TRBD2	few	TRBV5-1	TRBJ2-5	CASSLGLAGNAQETQYF	TGCGCCAGCAGCTTAGGACTAGCGGGAAACGCGCAAGAGACCCAGTACTTC
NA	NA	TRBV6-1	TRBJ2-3	CAGRESPDTDTQYF	TGTGCCGGCCGGGAGTCCCCTGACACAGATACGCAGTATTTT